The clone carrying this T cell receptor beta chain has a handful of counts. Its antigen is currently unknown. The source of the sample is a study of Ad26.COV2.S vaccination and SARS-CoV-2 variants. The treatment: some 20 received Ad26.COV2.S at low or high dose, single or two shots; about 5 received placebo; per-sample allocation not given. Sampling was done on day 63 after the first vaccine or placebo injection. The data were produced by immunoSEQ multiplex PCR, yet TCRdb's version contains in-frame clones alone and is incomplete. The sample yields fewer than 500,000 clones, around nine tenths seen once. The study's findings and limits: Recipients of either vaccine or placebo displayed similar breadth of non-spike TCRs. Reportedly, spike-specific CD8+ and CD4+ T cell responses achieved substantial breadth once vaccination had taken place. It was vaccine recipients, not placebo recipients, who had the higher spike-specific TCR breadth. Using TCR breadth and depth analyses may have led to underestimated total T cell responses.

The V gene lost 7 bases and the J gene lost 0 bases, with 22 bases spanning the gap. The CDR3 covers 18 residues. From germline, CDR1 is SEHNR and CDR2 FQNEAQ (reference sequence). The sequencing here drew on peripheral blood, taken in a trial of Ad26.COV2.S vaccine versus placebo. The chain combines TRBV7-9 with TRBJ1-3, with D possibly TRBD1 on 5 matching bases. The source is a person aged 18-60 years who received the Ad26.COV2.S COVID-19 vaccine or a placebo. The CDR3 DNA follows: TGTGCCAGCACCTCGTTTAAAGGGGCTCAGGACTCTGGAAACACCATATATTTT. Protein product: CASTSFKGAQDSGNTIYF.